The 10 T cell receptor beta chains below all came from one sample that was sequenced in a study of cytomegalovirus exposure and HLA in healthy donors. A multiplex PCR was run with 60 Vbeta primers and 13 Jbeta primers. The assay was immunoSEQ multiplex PCR, and TCRdb's table has in-frame clones only and misses some. The sample comprises 65,000 to 90,000 clones, almost 85% of which are singletons, and under 2.5% rests with the top ten. Input material: PBMCs. The receptors come from a man between 18 and 29 years old in good health and CMV-seronegative.

The CDR3 DNA reads as TGCGCCAGCATGGGACTAGCGGGAGCTGACGGGGAGCTGTTTTTT. Translation gives CASMGLAGADGELFF. The V and J genes are TRBV4-1 and TRBJ2-2, with 14 nucleotides matching TRBD2. V trimming: 7 bases; J trimming: 7 bases; junction bases outside the gene matches: 5. The CDR3 extends over 15 amino acids. CDR1 and CDR2 from the germline V gene are MGHRA and YSYEKL.

This chain joins TRBV10-1 and TRBJ2-7, with a possible D match to TRBD1 (6 bases). The V end lost 4 bases, the J end lost 2 bases, and 9 bases lay between the germline ends. CDR1 and CDR2 from the germline V gene are WNHNN and SYGVQD (reference sequence). The CDR3 is 13 amino acids. The DNA for the CDR3 is TGCGCCAGCAGTGGAACAGGGACCTACGAGCAGTACTTC. Residues: CASSGTGTYEQYF.

The rearrangement links TRBV6-1 to TRBJ1-6, with TRBD1 matching over 9 bases. The germline V gene encodes CDR1 MNHNS and CDR2 SASEGT. The CDR3 extends over 15 amino acids. With 1 base clipped from V and 10 bases from J, the junction kept 5 bases outside the gene matches. CDR3 protein: CASSEGPTGGSPLHF. In nucleotides, the CDR3 is TGTGCCAGCAGTGAAGGTCCGACAGGGGGGTCACCCCTCCACTTT.

V and J are TRBV19 and TRBJ1-2; 9 bases fit TRBD1. After removal of 6 bases from V and 5 bases from J, the junction contained 4 bases not matched to a gene. Per germline, CDR1 LNHDA and CDR2 SQIVND (reference sequence). This CDR3 has 13 residues. The CDR3 nucleotides read TGTGCCAGTAGCCCGGGACAGGGTTATGGCTACACCTTC. Residues: CASSPGQGYGYTF. Filled out from reference TRBV19 and TRBJ1-2, the complete variable domain reads DGGITQSPKYLFRKEGQNVTLSCEQNLNHDAMYWYRQDPGQGLRLIYYSQIVNDFQKGDIAEGYSVSREKKESFPLTVTSAQKNPTAFYLCASSPGQGYGYTFGSGTRLTVV.

This clone was picked up one time. The chain joins TRBV7-3 to TRBJ2-2, with 8 bases aligning to TRBD2. V lost 0 bases to trimming and J lost 1 base; unmatched junction nucleotides: 7. CDR1 is SGHTA and CDR2 is FQGTGA in the germline V gene. The CDR3 has 18 residues. The CDR3 loop is CASSLTGRGGWNTGELFF. CDR3 nucleotide sequence: TGTGCCAGCAGCTTAACGGGCCGGGGGGGCTGGAACACCGGGGAGCTGTTTTTT.

The sample holds one count of this clone. The chain employs TRBV4-1 and TRBJ2-7; D is perhaps TRBD1 (6 bases). This CDR3 is 16 amino acids long. The germline V and J ends were trimmed by 2 bases and 5 bases, with 19 bases remaining between them. In germline, CDR1 is MGHRA, CDR2 YSYEKL. In DNA, the CDR3 is TGCGCCAGCAGCCAACCTGGGACACACTCCCTGGACGAGCAGTACTTC. Translating it yields CASSQPGTHSLDEQYF.

CDR3 DNA: TGTGCCAGTAGTCAGGGGTATCAGCCCCAGCATTTT. It translates to CASSQGYQPQHF. The chain is built from TRBV19 and TRBJ1-5; D possibly corresponds to TRBD1 (6 bases). Trimming pared 5 bases from V and 5 bases from J, leaving 7 bases between. Germline loops: CDR1 LNHDA, CDR2 SQIVND (reference sequence). CDR3 length equals 12 residues.

The chain is built from TRBV29-1 and TRBJ2-7; 7 bases fit TRBD1. This CDR3 has 14 amino acids. The trim removed 5 bases at V and 0 bases at J, leaving 7 bases unmatched. CDR1 and CDR2 (germline): SQVTM, ANQGSEA. CDR3 nucleotides: TGCAGCGTTCTCCTCAGGGGGAGCTCCTACGAGCAGTACTTC. This gives the protein CSVLLRGSSYEQYF.

This sequence joins TRBV5-1 and TRBJ2-7; 12 bases agree with TRBD1. CDR3 length equals 15 residues. V gave up 3 bases and J gave up 5 bases; unmatched junction bases: 6. CDR1 is SGHRS and CDR2 is YFSETQ in the germline V gene. The CDR3 DNA is TGCGCCAGCAGCTCGGGACAGGGGGCGATAAACGAGCAGTACTTC. This codes for CASSSGQGAINEQYF.

The V and J genes are TRBV6-1 and TRBJ2-7; 10 bases agree with TRBD1. This CDR3 has 15 amino acids. Germline assignment: CDR1 MNHNS and CDR2 SASEGT. V lost 2 bases and J lost 5; bases outside the gene matches: 6. The CDR3 spells CASSEQTGGAHEQYF. The DNA of the CDR3 is TGTGCCAGCAGTGAACAGACAGGGGGCGCCCACGAGCAGTACTTC.